These 4 T cell receptor beta chains were all obtained from the same sample, sequenced in a study of shared clonotypes between healthy human individuals. Profiled with immunoSEQ multiplex PCR; TCRdb holds only in-frame clones, not every one. The data hold 2 million to 3 million clones, with roughly 93% observed a single time. Material: naive CD4+ T cells from PBMCs. As to subset: CD45RA+ positively selected. The receptors shown here come from a man younger than 35 in good health. Some clones in this sample may be carry-over from other donors' samples.

With regard to this clone: Other nucleotide sequences from this sample produce the same CDR3. The chain joins TRBV5-1 to TRBJ1-5; D remains unclear. The germline V gene encodes CDR1 SGHRS and CDR2 YFSETQ. The CDR3 has 14 amino acids. Trimming left V 4 bases short and J 4 bases short, with 12 bases between. CDR3 region: CASSATGSNQPQHF. The CDR3, as DNA: TGCGCCAGCAGCGCCACGGGATCGAATCAGCCCCAGCATTTT.

The V call is TRBV5-4, the J call TRBJ1-1; D ambiguous. The germline CDR1 and CDR2 sequences are SGHNT and YYREEE (reference sequence). V was shortened by 4 bases and J by 1 base, with 11 bases between the two germline ends. The CDR3 loop spans 14 amino acids. The CDR3 bases are TGTGCCAGCAGCCCGAAGAGCCGGAACACTGAAGCTTTCTTT. Translation: CASSPKSRNTEAFF.

This clone was recorded once. The chain carries TRBV6-5 and TRBJ2-7; D not certain. V gave up 4 bases and J gave up 6 bases, with 19 bases separating them. The CDR3 is made up of 15 amino acids. The germline gives CDR1 MNHEY, CDR2 SVGAGI. The CDR3 region is CASSFLSSEFAEQYF. The CDR3 region has the DNA TGTGCCAGCAGTTTCTTGAGCAGCGAGTTCGCCGAGCAGTACTTC.

The V call is TRBV27, the J call TRBJ2-1; 13 bases align to TRBD2. Trimming at V came to 5 bases and at J to 8 bases, leaving 12 bases not matched to a gene. Germline lookup yields CDR1 MNHEY and CDR2 SMNVEV (reference sequence). The CDR3 consists of 17 residues. The CDR3 DNA follows: TGTGCCAGCAGTCGTACAACGAGGGGACTAGCGGGATATGAGCAGTTCTTC. Protein sequence: CASSRTTRGLAGYEQFF.